These 6 T cell receptor beta chains share one sample of origin, sequenced in a study of somatic mutations in cytotoxic T cells in rheumatoid arthritis. The data were produced by immunoSEQ multiplex PCR, yet TCRdb's version contains in-frame clones alone and is incomplete. This sample has 20,000 or so clones; more than 65% occur once, and the top ten carry about 8.9%. Sequencing input: CD8+ T cells sorted from blood. Every receptor here comes from an adult with rheumatoid arthritis.

The chain employs TRBV2 and TRBJ2-1; 8 positions agree with TRBD2. Trimming took 3 bases from V and 0 from J; bases not matched to a gene: 4. The CDR3 has 16 residues. Per germline, CDR1 SNHLY and CDR2 FYNNEI. The CDR3: CASSDSGDHSYNEQFF. The CDR3 nucleotides are TGTGCCAGCAGTGATAGCGGGGACCACTCCTACAATGAGCAGTTCTTC.

J is TRBJ2-3 and V is TRBV27; a weak D match, TRBD1 (6 bases). This CDR3 is built from 15 residues. Trimming cost V 5 bases and J 5 bases, with 17 bases left between them. Germline CDR1 is MNHEY and CDR2 is SMNVEV (reference sequence). The CDR3 DNA sequence: TGTGCCAGCAGTACCACAGGGCTCTCGGGAGATACGCAGTATTTT. It translates to CASSTTGLSGDTQYF.

The chain carries TRBV6-5 and TRBJ2-5, with 9 bases fitting TRBD2. The V and J ends lost 7 bases and 6 bases, in that order; junction bases with no gene match: 9. This CDR3 has 14 amino acids. Germline CDR1 MNHEY, CDR2 SVGAGI. The CDR3 sequence: CASIGGASGKTQYF. DNA for the CDR3: TGTGCCAGCATCGGGGGGGCTAGCGGGAAGACCCAGTACTTC.

The chain carries TRBV6-1 and TRBJ1-1; 7 bases are shared with TRBD1. The length of the CDR3 is 12 residues. Trimming cost V 8 bases and J 5 bases; bases outside gene matches: 5. Germline lookup yields CDR1 MNHNS and CDR2 SASEGT. In DNA, the CDR3 is TGTGCCAGCCACAGGGGTAGTACTGAAGCTTTCTTT. The encoded protein is CASHRGSTEAFF.

This clone occurred a few times. The gene calls are TRBV27 and TRBJ1-3, with D unclear. The CDR3 loop spans 15 amino acids. V was cut by 2 bases and J by 0 bases, with 8 bases left in between. Germline-derived CDR1 and CDR2 are MNHEY and SMNVEV (reference sequence). Here the CDR3 reads CASSLGRSSGNTIYF. DNA for the CDR3: TGTGCCAGCAGTTTAGGGCGGAGCTCTGGAAACACCATATATTTT.

CDR3 DNA sequence: TGTGCCAGCAGCCCCGTCCTCTCTGGAAACACCATATATTTT. Translated: CASSPVLSGNTIYF. V and J are TRBV7-9 and TRBJ1-3; no reliable D call. Germline V gene lookup returns CDR1 SEHNR and CDR2 FQNEAQ (reference sequence). There are 14 residues in the CDR3. Trimming pared 5 bases from V and 0 bases from J, leaving 8 bases between.